This T cell receptor (beta chain) was observed in a study of Ad26.COV2.S vaccination and SARS-CoV-2 variants. Study outcomes and limitations: From the TCR breadth and depth analyses, total T cell responses may have been underestimated.

The treatment: 19 received Ad26.COV2.S at low or high dose, single or two shots; several received placebo; per-sample allocation not given. Collection of samples fell on day 63 after the first vaccine or placebo injection. The germline V gene encodes CDR1 SNHLY and CDR2 FYNNEI. The V end lost 6 bases, the J end lost 0 bases, and 8 bases lay between the germline ends. This CDR3 spans 14 amino acids. As concerns this clone: Antigen: not known. This sample includes further DNA sequences coding for the same CDR3.

Generated by immunoSEQ multiplex PCR, the TCRdb table keeps only in-frame clones and is missing some. The data show around 300,000 clones, around 89% seen once. The receptor's source is a person between 18 and 59 years old who received the Ad26.COV2.S COVID-19 vaccine or a placebo. J is TRBJ2-2 and V is TRBV2; D remains ambiguous. Material: peripheral blood, obtained in a trial of Ad26.COV2.S vaccine versus placebo. Written as DNA, the CDR3 is TGTGCCAGCAGAGGTCTAACGAACACCGGGGAGCTGTTTTTT. Protein sequence: CASRGLTNTGELFF.